This T cell receptor (beta chain) was sequenced during a study of human T cells and chemical hapten exposure. Study at large: Patients having alopecia areata, totalis or universalis were mostly female.

Findings and limits, study-wide: With regard to DPC sensitization, TCRs above 1 in 1000 frequency did not change.

The time point here: patch test 1, 2 weeks after DPC sensitization. Treatment described: therapeutic diphenylcyclopropenone sensitization with weekly scalp DPC. It was unfractionated whole blood from which total RNA was extracted. The library gave individual cDNA molecules unique molecular identifiers. Per the study methods: Sampled TCR counts reached a median of roughly 100,000 per sample, with values ranging from 23,224 to 690,600. TCRdb called the RACE reads again in MiXCR, with one record for every CDR3 protein. The V and J calls and clone size come from TCRdb's table, not from the authors' own analysis. This sample has around 44,000 distinct CDR3 sequences, with 4% found just once. This clonotype was observed many times. Its antigen is not known. The CDR3 sequence is 15 residues long. Germline V CDR1 and CDR2: SGHDT, YYEEEE. V lost 0 bases to trimming and J lost 3 bases; unmatched junction nucleotides: 1.

Sequenced here: whole blood, sampled in connection with sensitization to the hapten diphenylcyclopropenone (DPC). The gene calls are TRBV5-6 and TRBJ2-2, with 8 bases matching TRBD2. The sequence was obtained from a man over 45 with alopecia areata. Some clones in this sample may be carry-over from other donors' samples. The CDR3 sequence: CASSLVGRDTGELFF. CDR3 nucleotide sequence: TGTGCCAGCAGCTTGGTCGGGAGGGACACCGGGGAGCTGTTTTTT.